The 12 T cell receptor beta chains below come from one sample, sequenced in a study of T cells in Graves' hyperthyroidism and ophthalmopathy. It was RNA transcripts that yielded the amplified TCR beta CDR3 regions. HTBI primers were used for first-round RT-PCR of the TCR CDR3. TCRdb analysed the multiplex PCR reads with MiXCR anew, one entry per CDR3 protein. The sample records approximately 250,000 distinct CDR3 sequences, almost 25% being singletons. Material: blood. Receptors were obtained from a woman aged 40 to 50 with Graves' ophthalmopathy.

This clonotype occurred many times. The chain uses TRBV19 and TRBJ1-1; possibly TRBD1 for D (5 bases). Trimming left V 6 bases short and J 1 base short, with 6 bases between. The CDR3 runs to 12 residues. Per germline, CDR1 LNHDA and CDR2 SQIVND (reference sequence). CDR3 in amino acids: CASSTGNTEAFF. The CDR3 coding sequence is TGTGCCAGTAGCACAGGGAACACTGAAGCTTTCTTT.

The chain carries TRBV11-2 and TRBJ1-2, with TRBD1 matching over 9 bases. V shed 5 bases, J shed 7 bases, and the junction held 14 bases outside the gene matches. The CDR3 spans 16 residues. Germline V gene data show CDR1 as SGHAT and CDR2 as FQNNGV. The CDR3 bases are TGTGCCAGCAGCACGTCCGGGACAGGGTATGGGGGTGGCTACACCTTC. Residues: CASSTSGTGYGGGYTF.

This clonotype was observed many times. The chain recombines TRBV28 with TRBJ2-7; 8 bases fit TRBD1. The trim removed 2 bases at V and 7 bases at J, leaving 7 bases unmatched. The CDR3 runs 14 residues. CDR1 MDHEN and CDR2 SYDVKM come from the germline V gene. CDR3 loop: CASSLGQGAGEQYF. The CDR3 DNA sequence: TGTGCCAGCAGTTTAGGGCAGGGGGCAGGGGAGCAGTACTTC.

With regard to this clonotype: A much larger clone sits a single nucleotide away, making a read error possible. The chain links TRBV7-3 to TRBJ2-2; no reliable D call. With 3 bases removed from V and 9 bases from J, the gap between germline ends came to 11 bases. The CDR3 spans 13 residues. Germline-derived CDR1 and CDR2 are SGHTA and FQGTGA. CDR3 DNA: TGTGCCAGCAGCTTGGCGGAAACCTGGGAGCTGTTTTTT. As protein: CASSLAETWELFF.

This clonotype was counted only a few times. The gene calls are TRBV20-1 and TRBJ2-7; D unclear. V was pared by 2 bases and J by 3 bases, with 11 bases between. CDR1 DFQATT and CDR2 SNEGSKA come from the germline V gene (reference sequence). The CDR3 length is 13 residues. The CDR3 is CSARSRQNYEQYF. CDR3 DNA: TGCAGTGCTAGATCGAGACAAAACTACGAGCAGTACTTC.

There are many counts of this clonotype. The chain joins TRBV5-1 to TRBJ1-1, with D hard to call. CDR1 SGHRS and CDR2 YFSETQ come from the germline V gene. V was trimmed by 8 bases and J by 1 base, leaving 12 bases between them. The CDR3 totals 13 residues. CDR3 coding DNA: TGCGCCAGTTCAAGGGAGGGGAACACTGAAGCTTTCTTT. Translation: CASSREGNTEAFF.

This clonotype showed up many times. The chain joins TRBV25-1 to TRBJ2-5; unclear D gene. The CDR3 has 14 amino acids. Germline V gene data show CDR1 as MGHDK and CDR2 as SYGVNS. Trimming removed 2 bases at V and 5 bases at J, with 12 bases between. CDR3 sequence: CASSERSVQETQYF. The CDR3 DNA reads as TGTGCCAGCAGTGAACGGAGCGTTCAGGAGACCCAGTACTTC.

This clonotype came up a few times. The J gene is TRBJ1-1, the V gene TRBV6-5; no clear D. Trimming cost V 2 bases and J 3 bases, with 7 bases left between them. The CDR3 totals 13 residues. Germline V lookup: CDR1 MNHEY, CDR2 SVGAGI. The CDR3 DNA follows: TGTGCCAGCAGTTACCGGACGGACACTGAAGCTTTCTTT. Translated: CASSYRTDTEAFF.

In this sample, this clonotype turned up many times. V usage is TRBV6-5 and J usage is TRBJ2-7; no firm D call. Per germline, CDR1 MNHEY and CDR2 SVGAGI. Trimming took 7 bases from V and 3 from J, leaving 13 bases between them. This CDR3 is built from 13 residues. Here the CDR3 DNA reads TGTGCCAGCACTAACAGCCTGAACTACGAGCAGTACTTC. This codes for CASTNSLNYEQYF.

This clonotype was recorded only once. The chain uses TRBV20-1 and TRBJ2-7, with D perhaps TRBD2 (6 bases). Germline V gene lookup returns CDR1 DFQATT and CDR2 SNEGSKA (reference sequence). The CDR3 is 13 amino acids. Trimming took off 8 bases at V and 3 bases at J, with 17 bases between the two ends. The CDR3 sequence: CSPKRRAGYEQYF. The CDR3 region has the DNA TGCAGTCCCAAGAGGAGGGCGGGCTACGAGCAGTACTTC.

Many counts were recorded for this clonotype. CDR3 bases: TGCGCCAGCAGCTTGGGGTCGGTCGCTGCTGGGGCCAACGTCCTGACTTTC. It yields the protein CASSLGSVAAGANVLTF. The rearrangement joins TRBV5-1 to TRBJ2-6; D is unclear. CDR1 is SGHRS, CDR2 YFSETQ, per germline. The V gene lost 0 bases and the J gene lost 2 bases, with 12 bases spanning the gap. The CDR3 contains 17 residues.

The chain joins TRBV14 to TRBJ1-3, with TRBD1 matching 8 bases. V gave up 4 bases and J gave up 5 bases; unmatched junction bases: 7. CDR3 size: 15 residues. CDR1 SGHDN and CDR2 FVKESK come from the germline V gene. CDR3 protein: CASSPQDRARNTIYF. CDR3 sequence (DNA): TGTGCCAGCAGCCCTCAGGACAGGGCGAGAAACACCATATATTTT.